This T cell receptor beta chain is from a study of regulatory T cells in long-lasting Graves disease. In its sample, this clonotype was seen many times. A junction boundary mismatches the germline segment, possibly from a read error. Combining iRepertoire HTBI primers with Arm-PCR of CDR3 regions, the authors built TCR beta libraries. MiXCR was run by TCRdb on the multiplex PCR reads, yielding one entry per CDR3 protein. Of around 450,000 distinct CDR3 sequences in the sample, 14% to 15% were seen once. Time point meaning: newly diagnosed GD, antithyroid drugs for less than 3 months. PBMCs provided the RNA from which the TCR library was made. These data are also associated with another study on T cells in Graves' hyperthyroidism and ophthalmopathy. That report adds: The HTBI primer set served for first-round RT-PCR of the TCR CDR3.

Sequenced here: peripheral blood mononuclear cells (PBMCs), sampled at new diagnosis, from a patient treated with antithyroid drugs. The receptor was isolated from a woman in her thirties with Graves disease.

CDR3 in DNA: TGTGCCAGCTCACCACCCACCGCCGGCGCGAACCCTGAAGCTTTCTTT. As protein: CASSPPTAGANPEAFF. The V call is TRBV18, the J call TRBJ1-1; D remains unclear. This CDR3 comprises 16 residues. The germline CDR1 and CDR2 sequences are KGHSH and LQKENI.